The 3 T cell receptor beta chains given below trace back to one sample, sequenced in a study of cytomegalovirus exposure and HLA in healthy donors. With 60 Vbeta and 13 Jbeta primers, the PCR was carried out. The repertoire was sequenced with immunoSEQ multiplex PCR; TCRdb's copy has only in-frame clones and lacks some. This table holds 150,000 to 200,000 clones, 80% found once. Sequenced: PBMCs. The origin of the receptors is a woman aged 40 to 55 in good health and CMV-seronegative.

The chain employs TRBV15 and TRBJ2-1, with D tentatively TRBD2 (5 bases). The CDR3 consists of 15 residues. Trimming took off 0 bases at V and 4 bases at J, with 10 bases between the two ends. CDR1 is LNHNV and CDR2 is YYDKDF in the germline V gene (reference sequence). The chain's CDR3 is CATSREAGSYNEQFF. CDR3 in DNA: TGTGCCACCAGCAGAGAGGCGGGCTCTTACAATGAGCAGTTCTTC.

The V call is TRBV6-6, the J call TRBJ2-1; 7 positions match TRBD1. The germline gives CDR1 MNHNY, CDR2 SVGAGI (reference sequence). The CDR3 loop spans 15 amino acids. Germline trimming cut 3 bases from V and 8 bases from J; bases unmatched to any gene: 10. The CDR3 reads CASSYSNNRGDEQFF. The DNA of the CDR3 is TGTGCCAGCAGTTATTCAAATAACAGGGGTGATGAGCAGTTCTTC.

The genes are TRBV29-1 and TRBJ2-5, with 8 bases identical to TRBD1. V was pared by 4 bases and J by 6 bases, with 4 bases of the junction left unmatched. Germline V gene sequence: CDR1 SQVTM, CDR2 ANQGSEA. This CDR3 spans 12 amino acids. The CDR3 protein is CSVGTGQQTQYF. In DNA, the CDR3 is TGCAGCGTTGGGACAGGGCAACAGACCCAGTACTTC.